These 4 T cell receptor beta chains came from one sample sequenced in a study of PD-1 blockade in classical Hodgkin lymphoma. Libraries were prepared by immunoSEQ multiplex PCR; TCRdb keeps only in-frame clonotypes and omits some of them. The sample holds roughly 27,000 clones, 55% to 85% seen once. Time point described: cycle 4 day 1 (C4D1), after more than five weeks of nivolumab. Relapse was seen in all patients after autologous stem cell transplantation, and brentuximab vedotin exposure was variable. The input for sequencing was peripheral blood mononuclear cells (PBMCs), taken before the fourth cycle of nivolumab. These TCRs come from a human donor with classical Hodgkin lymphoma.

The CDR3 here is CASSQDPLAGVRTYNEQFF. For the CDR3, the DNA is TGCGCCAGCAGCCAAGATCCACTAGCGGGAGTCAGGACCTACAATGAGCAGTTCTTC. The rearrangement uses TRBV4-3 and TRBJ2-1; 11 bases line up with TRBD2. The V gene end was trimmed by 0 bases and the J gene end by 2 bases; junction bases not matched to a gene: 9. Looked up from germline, CDR1 is LGHNA and CDR2 is YSLEER. This CDR3 is built from 19 residues.

This clone showed up just a few times. The chain carries TRBV5-1 and TRBJ2-2, with 8 bases identical to TRBD2. The CDR3 consists of 15 residues. The germline V gene encodes CDR1 SGHRS and CDR2 YFSETQ. J lost 0 bases, V lost 4 bases, and 2 bases had no gene match. The CDR3 DNA follows: TGCGCCAGCAGCAGGGGACTAGCGAACACCGGGGAGCTGTTTTTT. Its translation: CASSRGLANTGELFF.

The genes are TRBV10-3 and TRBJ2-3; D gene ambiguous. V lost 4 bases, J lost 3 bases, and 2 bases lay in between. This CDR3 region has 11 residues. CDR1 is ENHRY and CDR2 is SYGVKD in the germline V gene. CDR3 DNA: TGTGCCATCAGTGGAACAGATACGCAGTATTTT. Translated: CAISGTDTQYF.

The chain uses TRBV29-1 and TRBJ2-3; tentatively, D is TRBD2 (6 bases). CDR3 length: 14 amino acids. The germline V gene has CDR1 SQVTM and CDR2 ANQGSEA. V dropped 7 bases and J dropped 0 bases, with 14 bases sitting between them. The CDR3: CSAFGGGSTDTQYF. The CDR3 nucleotides are TGCAGCGCCTTCGGGGGAGGAAGCACAGATACGCAGTATTTT.